These T cell receptor beta chains were read from a single sample in a study of beta chain features in type 1 diabetes. Sequenced by immunoSEQ multiplex PCR; TCRdb stores in-frame clones only, minus some. The table includes about 340,000 clones, around 9% detected once. What was sequenced was central memory CD4+ T cells from blood. The receptors shown here come from a young man with type 1 diabetes. Both conserved end residues are part of each CDR3. Fields, in order: J gene, D gene, V gene, clone size, CDR3 protein, CDR3 DNA. A D gene is named only where the DNA matches it firmly. Part of the rows lack a size; the others show once, few, many or a class for expanded clones.

TRBJ1-5	.	TRBV19	.	CASSIGDPTQPQHF	TGTGCCAGTAGTATCGGAGATCCCACTCAGCCCCAGCATTTT
TRBJ1-2	.	TRBV6-6	.	CASSRKEDYGYTF	TGTGCCAGCAGTCGAAAGGAAGACTATGGCTACACCTTC
TRBJ1-1	.	TRBV29-1	many	CSVAPAAVDTEAFF	TGCAGCGTTGCACCCGCGGCGGTAGACACTGAAGCTTTCTTT
TRBJ1-4	TRBD1	TRBV28	few	CASSLTDRVREKLFF	TGTGCCAGCAGTTTGACAGACAGGGTCAGGGAAAAACTGTTTTTT
TRBJ2-1	TRBD2	TRBV15	few	CATSRDLPKRGGDNEQFF	TGCGCCACCAGCAGAGATCTCCCAAAGCGGGGGGGAGACAATGAGCAGTTCTTC
TRBJ2-2	TRBD1	TRBV7-2	few	CASSFGQGSYTGELFF	TGTGCCAGCAGCTTCGGACAGGGGTCTTACACCGGGGAGCTGTTTTTT
TRBJ2-7	.	TRBV9	few	CASSVAPTGNYEQYF	TGTGCCAGCAGCGTAGCTCCAACGGGGAACTACGAGCAGTACTTC
TRBJ2-7	TRBD1	TRBV30	.	CAWDRGSYEQYF	TGTGCCTGGGACAGGGGCTCCTACGAGCAGTACTTC
TRBJ2-7	TRBD2	TRBV2	.	CASSGNPGLAGGPLTYEQYF	TGTGCCAGCAGTGGTAACCCTGGACTAGCGGGGGGGCCGCTCACCTACGAGCAGTACTTC
TRBJ1-2	.	TRBV7-6	few	CASSLEQGHGYTF	TGTGCCAGCAGCTTAGAACAGGGCCATGGCTACACCTTC
TRBJ1-3	.	TRBV9	.	CASSVDNGVIGNTIYF	TGTGCCAGCAGCGTAGACAACGGAGTGATTGGAAACACCATATATTTT
TRBJ1-1	.	TRBV2	few	CASNKDRNTEAFF	TGTGCCAGCAACAAAGACCGGAACACTGAAGCTTTCTTT
TRBJ1-5	.	TRBV11-3	few	CASSFLCNQPQHF	TGTGCCAGCAGCTTTCTATGCAATCAGCCCCAGCATTTT
TRBJ1-1	.	TRBV9	few	CASNSKGMNTEAFF	TGTGCCAGCAATTCGAAGGGGATGAACACTGAAGCTTTCTTT
TRBJ2-1	TRBD1	TRBV18	few	CASSRDRANEQFF	TGTGCCAGCTCACGTGACAGGGCAAATGAGCAGTTCTTC
TRBJ1-1	.	TRBV23-1	.	CATGFGGRLYAEAFF	TGCGCCACCGGTTTCGGGGGCAGACTGTACGCTGAAGCTTTCTTT
TRBJ2-5	.	TRBV7-2	.	CASSLFTVGKETQYF	TGTGCCAGCAGCTTATTTACAGTGGGGAAAGAGACCCAGTACTTC
TRBJ2-5	.	TRBV18	few	CASSPMGEIETQYF	TGTGCCAGCTCACCAATGGGGGAAATAGAGACCCAGTACTTC
TRBJ2-1	TRBD2	TRBV7-9	few	CASSRSGAYNEQFF	TGTGCCAGCAGCCGTAGCGGGGCCTACAATGAGCAGTTCTTC
TRBJ2-7	.	TRBV29-1	.	CSVEYGGEQYF	TGCAGCGTTGAGTACGGGGGCGAGCAGTACTTC
TRBJ2-3	.	TRBV4-3	many	CASSQRGRTDTQYF	TGCGCCAGCAGCCAAAGGGGCCGCACAGATACGCAGTATTTT
TRBJ2-5	TRBD2	TRBV7-2	.	CASSYQTSGGQETQYF	TGTGCCAGCAGCTACCAGACTAGCGGGGGCCAAGAGACCCAGTACTTC
TRBJ2-3	.	TRBV29-1	.	CSVEPPAGYQDTQYF	TGCAGCGTTGAACCACCAGCGGGTTATCAGGATACGCAGTATTTT
TRBJ1-1	.	TRBV7-9	many	CASSLLGAVEEAFF	TGTGCCAGCAGCTTACTGGGGGCAGTGGAAGAAGCTTTCTTT
TRBJ1-6	TRBD1	TRBV6-6	.	CASSSWTGDSPLHF	TGTGCCAGCAGTTCCTGGACAGGGGACTCACCCCTCCACTTT
TRBJ1-6	.	TRBV5-1	many	CASSLESAGGYSPLHF	TGCGCCAGCAGCTTGGAGTCTGCGGGGGGATATTCACCCCTCCACTTT
TRBJ2-1	.	TRBV4-1	few	CASSQDRQGSYNEQFF	TGCGCCAGCAGCCAAGATCGGCAGGGGTCCTACAATGAGCAGTTCTTC
TRBJ1-4	TRBD1	TRBV11-1	.	CASSLRDSNEKLFF	TGTGCCAGCAGCCTAAGGGACAGCAATGAAAAACTGTTTTTT
TRBJ1-4	TRBD1	TRBV30	few	CAWSVAGTGSWKLFF	TGTGCCTGGAGTGTAGCGGGGACAGGGTCTTGGAAACTGTTTTTT
TRBJ2-7	TRBD1	TRBV29-1	few	CSGQGSYEQYF	TGCAGCGGACAGGGTAGTTACGAGCAGTACTTC
TRBJ2-2	.	TRBV5-6	many	CASSLVHRGSGELFF	TGTGCCAGCAGCTTGGTCCACCGGGGTTCCGGGGAGCTGTTTTTT
TRBJ2-2	.	TRBV11-2	many	CATRGRATNTGELFF	TGTGCCACCCGGGGGCGGGCTACGAACACCGGGGAGCTGTTTTTT
TRBJ2-7	.	TRBV7-2	.	CASSLGGQGGHEQYF	TGTGCCAGCAGCTTAGGCGGCCAGGGGGGCCACGAGCAGTACTTC
TRBJ1-6	.	TRBV19	.	CASSIGSYNSPLHF	TGTGCCAGTAGTATCGGCTCCTATAATTCACCCCTCCACTTT
TRBJ1-1	.	TRBV5-1	few	CASSLDSLNTEAFF	TGCGCCAGCAGCTTGGATTCGTTGAACACTGAAGCTTTCTTT
TRBJ1-1	.	TRBV6-4	.	CASSDRPIEYTEAFF	TGTGCCAGCAGTGACCGGCCGATAGAATACACTGAAGCTTTCTTT
TRBJ2-5	TRBD2	TRBV29-1	.	CSVQGGGQTQYF	TGCAGCGTTCAAGGCGGGGGACAGACCCAGTACTTC
TRBJ2-7	.	TRBV18	many	CASSPRQVRSGEQYF	TGTGCCAGCTCGCCGCGACAGGTTCGTTCGGGCGAGCAGTACTTC
TRBJ2-3	.	TRBV11-2	few	CASSLNSVSAGTDTQYF	TGTGCCAGCAGCTTGAATTCGGTCTCCGCTGGCACAGATACGCAGTATTTT
TRBJ1-5	.	TRBV23-1	.	CASRTTGPCMRPQHF	TGCGCCAGCAGGACAACAGGGCCGTGCATGAGGCCCCAGCATTTT
TRBJ2-5	.	TRBV5-1	once	CASSLALGQQETQYF	TGCGCCAGCAGCTTGGCCTTAGGACAACAAGAGACCCAGTACTTC
TRBJ2-1	TRBD2	TRBV11-2	.	CASSRALLAGGYNEQFF	TGTGCCAGCAGCCGAGCCCTACTAGCGGGGGGATACAATGAGCAGTTCTTC
TRBJ2-5	.	TRBV11-2	.	CASSPQGHKYQETQYF	TGTGCCAGCAGCCCCCAAGGACACAAGTACCAAGAGACCCAGTACTTC
TRBJ1-5	.	TRBV6-4	.	CAYGQPQHF	TGTGCCTATGGGCAGCCCCAGCATTTT
TRBJ1-5	.	TRBV28	.	CASSPLSNQPQHF	TGTGCCAGCAGTCCCCTTAGCAATCAGCCCCAGCATTTT
TRBJ1-1	.	TRBV10-3	.	CATRTGTPNTEAFF	TGTGCCACGCGGACCGGGACCCCGAACACTGAAGCTTTCTTT
TRBJ1-2	.	TRBV9	.	CASSQDPGSYGYTF	TGTGCCAGCAGCCAAGATCCGGGGTCCTATGGCTACACCTTC
TRBJ1-1	.	TRBV14	.	CASSQDSPEAFF	TGTGCCAGCAGCCAAGATTCCCCTGAAGCTTTCTTT
TRBJ2-7	.	TRBV28	.	CASSSVYEQYF	TGTGCCAGCAGCTCCGTCTACGAGCAGTACTTC